The 11 T cell receptor beta chains reported below all come from one sample, sequenced in a study of T cell responses to AZD1222 COVID-19 vaccine. Repertoires were generated with immunoSEQ multiplex PCR, while TCRdb's copy carries only in-frame clones and drops some. The sample shows about 180,000 clones, 90% to 95% of them seen only once. The source material was peripheral blood, sampled 28 days after the second dose of the MenACWY control vaccine. These TCRs come from an adult who received the MenACWY meningococcal vaccine as a control.

The chain uses TRBV6-5 and TRBJ2-2, with 7 nucleotides matching TRBD2. The CDR3 extends over 15 amino acids. Per the germline V gene, CDR1 is MNHEY and CDR2 is SVGAGI. V was clipped by 4 bases and J by 4 bases; unmatched bases: 6. CDR3 sequence: CASSWEGRGTGELFF. The CDR3 DNA sequence: TGTGCCAGCAGTTGGGAGGGAAGGGGCACCGGGGAGCTGTTTTTT.

V is TRBV28 and J is TRBJ1-2; tentative D call: TRBD1 (5 bases). Germline V gene sequence: CDR1 MDHEN, CDR2 SYDVKM. The CDR3 is made up of 15 amino acids. Between the trimmed V and J ends, which lost 2 bases and 0 bases, there was a span of 10 bases. CDR3 nucleotide sequence: TGTGCCAGCAGTTTACGACAGCTAGCTAACTATGGCTACACCTTC. It encodes CASSLRQLANYGYTF.

The chain employs TRBV5-5 and TRBJ2-3; D remains ambiguous. Trimming removed 0 bases from V and 2 bases from J, with 7 bases in between. The CDR3 runs to 14 residues. Per the germline V gene, CDR1 is SGHKS and CDR2 is YYEKEE (reference sequence). As DNA, the CDR3 is TGTGCCAGCAGCTTGGGCTACAACACAGATACGCAGTATTTT. It is translated as CASSLGYNTDTQYF.

This rearrangement joins TRBV6-5 to TRBJ2-2, with D hard to call. CDR1 is MNHEY, CDR2 SVGAGI, per germline. V lost 4 bases and J 6 bases, leaving 9 bases between the germline ends. This CDR3 is built from 13 residues. For the CDR3, the DNA is TGTGCCAGCAGTTCGCCGGGCCCCGGGGAGCTGTTTTTT. This encodes CASSSPGPGELFF.

V gene TRBV30 combines with J gene TRBJ1-1, with D possibly matching TRBD1 (6 bases). The CDR3 totals 11 residues. V gave up 0 bases and J gave up 11 bases, with 10 bases separating them. Germline V lookup: CDR1 GTSNPN, CDR2 SVGIG (reference sequence). The CDR3 coding sequence is TGTGCCTGGAGTGTAGGCAGGGGTGCTTTCTTT. This codes for CAWSVGRGAFF.

The rearrangement joins TRBV2 to TRBJ2-2, with D perhaps TRBD1 (6 bases). V was trimmed by 8 bases and J by 1 base, leaving 11 bases between them. The CDR3 covers 14 residues. Germline assignment: CDR1 SNHLY and CDR2 FYNNEI. In DNA form, the CDR3 reads TGTGCCAGCCTAAAGACAGGGAACACCGGGGAGCTGTTTTTT. This translates into CASLKTGNTGELFF.

The chain recombines TRBV27 with TRBJ2-7; possibly TRBD1 or TRBD2 for D (5 bases each). The CDR3 runs 12 residues. Germline assignment: CDR1 MNHEY and CDR2 SMNVEV (reference sequence). V was clipped by 8 bases and J by 2 bases, with 10 bases between them. The CDR3 DNA follows: TGTGCCAGCTGGGGGAGCGCCTACGAGCAGTACTTC. Translation: CASWGSAYEQYF.

This chain connects TRBV11-1 to TRBJ1-1; TRBD1 aligns across 8 bases. CDR1 is SGHAT and CDR2 is FQDESV in the germline V gene (reference sequence). Germline trimming cut 3 bases from V and 4 bases from J; bases unmatched to any gene: 4. CDR3 length: 14 amino acids. The CDR3 loop reads CASSFGTGGTEAFF. The CDR3 nucleotides read TGTGCCAGCAGCTTTGGTACAGGGGGCACTGAAGCTTTCTTT.

This chain joins TRBV4-2 and TRBJ1-3; D unresolved. Trimming removed 0 bases at V and 1 base at J, with 10 bases between. Germline V gene data show CDR1 as LGHNA and CDR2 as YNFKEQ. The CDR3 covers 16 residues. CDR3 loop: CASSQDRTISGNTIYF. As DNA, the CDR3 is TGTGCCAGCAGCCAAGACCGCACCATATCTGGAAACACCATATATTTT.

This clone showed up just a few times. The CDR3 DNA reads TGTGCCAGCAGCCTTTACTACGAGCAGTACTTC. Amino acid sequence: CASSLYYEQYF. The chain has TRBV7-8 and TRBJ2-7; D gene uncertain. The CDR3 spans 11 residues. The V end lost 5 bases, the J end lost 3 bases, and 5 bases lay between the germline ends. The germline V gene has CDR1 SGHVS and CDR2 FQNEAQ.

The CDR3 loop reads CASKEMGGHNEQFF. The CDR3 DNA is TGTGCCAGTAAGGAAATGGGGGGCCACAATGAGCAGTTCTTC. This sequence joins TRBV19 and TRBJ2-1; D might be TRBD1 or TRBD2, each matching 6 bases. This CDR3 is built from 14 residues. Trimming took 7 bases from V and 5 from J, leaving 15 bases between them. Germline-derived CDR1 and CDR2 are LNHDA and SQIVND (reference sequence).